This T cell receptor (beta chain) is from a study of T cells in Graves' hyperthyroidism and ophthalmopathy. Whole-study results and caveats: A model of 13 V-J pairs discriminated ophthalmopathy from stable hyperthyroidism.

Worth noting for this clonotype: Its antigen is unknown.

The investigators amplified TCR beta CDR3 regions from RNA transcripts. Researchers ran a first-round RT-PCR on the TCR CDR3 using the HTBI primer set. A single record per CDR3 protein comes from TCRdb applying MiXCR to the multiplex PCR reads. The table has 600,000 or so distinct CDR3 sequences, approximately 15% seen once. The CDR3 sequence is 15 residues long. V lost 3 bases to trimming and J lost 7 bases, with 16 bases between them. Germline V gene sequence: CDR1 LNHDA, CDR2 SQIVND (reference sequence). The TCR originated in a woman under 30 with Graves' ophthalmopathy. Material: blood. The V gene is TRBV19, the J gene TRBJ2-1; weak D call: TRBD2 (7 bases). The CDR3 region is CASSMPGEGRNEQFF. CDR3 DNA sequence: TGTGCCAGTAGTATGCCAGGGGAGGGAAGGAATGAGCAGTTCTTC.